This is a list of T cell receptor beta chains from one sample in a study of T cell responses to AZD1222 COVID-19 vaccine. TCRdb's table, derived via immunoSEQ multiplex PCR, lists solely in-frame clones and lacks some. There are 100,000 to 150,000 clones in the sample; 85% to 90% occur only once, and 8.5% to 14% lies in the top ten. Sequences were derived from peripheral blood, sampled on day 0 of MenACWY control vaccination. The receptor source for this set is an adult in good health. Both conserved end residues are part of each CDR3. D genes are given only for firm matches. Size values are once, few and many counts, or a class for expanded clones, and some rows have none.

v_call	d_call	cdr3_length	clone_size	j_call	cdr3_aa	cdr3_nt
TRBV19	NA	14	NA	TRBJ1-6	CASSMGGYNSPLHF	TGTGCCAGTAGTATGGGAGGCTATAATTCACCCCTCCACTTT
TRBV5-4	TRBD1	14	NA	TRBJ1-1	CASSLQGFRTEAFF	TGTGCCAGCAGCCTACAGGGGTTTCGAACTGAAGCTTTCTTT
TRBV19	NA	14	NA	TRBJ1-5	CASKGRGSTQPQHF	TGTGCCAGTAAGGGGAGGGGAAGTACTCAGCCCCAGCATTTT
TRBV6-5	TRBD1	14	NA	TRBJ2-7	CASSYFQGAGEQYF	TGTGCCAGCAGTTACTTCCAGGGGGCTGGCGAGCAGTACTTC
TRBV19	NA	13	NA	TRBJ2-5	CASSRDLQETQYF	TGTGCCAGTAGTAGAGACTTACAAGAGACCCAGTACTTC
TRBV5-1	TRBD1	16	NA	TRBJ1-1	CASSFGGTGVNTEAFF	TGCGCCAGCAGCTTTGGGGGGACAGGGGTAAACACTGAAGCTTTCTTT
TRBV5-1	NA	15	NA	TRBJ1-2	CASSLAERANYGYTF	TGCGCCAGCAGCTTGGCAGAACGGGCTAACTATGGCTACACCTTC
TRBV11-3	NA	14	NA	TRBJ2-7	CASSSRQDTYEQYF	TGTGCCAGCAGCTCGAGACAGGACACCTACGAGCAGTACTTC
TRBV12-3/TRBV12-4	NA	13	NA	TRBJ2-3	CASKWGRTDTQYF	TGTGCCAGCAAGTGGGGCCGCACAGATACGCAGTATTTT
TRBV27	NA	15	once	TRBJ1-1	CASSSGTMMNTEAFF	TGTGCCAGCAGTTCCGGGACAATGATGAACACTGAAGCTTTCTTT
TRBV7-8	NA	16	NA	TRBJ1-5	CASSLRITPGHQPQHF	TGTGCCAGCAGCTTACGCATCACTCCCGGACATCAGCCCCAGCATTTT
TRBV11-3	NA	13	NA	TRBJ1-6	CASSPSANSPLHF	TGTGCCAGCAGCCCCTCTGCGAATTCACCCCTCCACTTT
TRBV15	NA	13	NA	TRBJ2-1	CATSRDIRGEQFF	TGTGCCACCAGCAGAGATATTCGAGGTGAGCAGTTCTTC
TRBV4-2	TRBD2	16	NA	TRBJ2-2	CASSQGLADPTGELFF	TGTGCCAGCAGCCAAGGGCTAGCGGACCCCACCGGGGAGCTGTTTTTT
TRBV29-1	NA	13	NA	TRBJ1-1	CSVARLLNTEAFF	TGCAGCGTCGCCCGACTCTTGAACACTGAAGCTTTCTTT
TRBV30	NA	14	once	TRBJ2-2	CAWNGHANTGELFF	TGTGCCTGGAACGGACATGCGAACACCGGGGAGCTGTTTTTT
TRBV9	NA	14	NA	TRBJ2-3	CASSVRTSTDTQYF	TGTGCCAGCAGCGTGCGTACTAGCACAGATACGCAGTATTTT
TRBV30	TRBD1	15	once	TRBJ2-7	CAWSVQQGYGYEQYF	TGTGCCTGGAGTGTACAACAGGGGTACGGTTACGAGCAGTACTTC
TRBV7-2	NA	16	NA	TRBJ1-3	CASRRIGGLAGNTIYF	TGTGCCAGCAGACGAATTGGGGGGCTTGCTGGAAACACCATATATTTT